Each of the 9 T cell receptor beta chains below was sequenced from the same sample in a study of T cell repertoires in cytomegalovirus infection. The antigens for these receptors are not known. TCRdb re-called the reads through MiXCR, storing one row per CDR3 protein. This sample has 600,000 to 700,000 distinct CDR3 sequences, with around 31% found just once. Sequenced here: cultured PBMCs, sampled from culture after CMV antigen stimulation. Every receptor here comes from a human donor in good health (CMV status not recorded). Some clones in this sample may be carry-over from other donors' samples.

There are many counts of this clonotype. The chain combines TRBV7-2 with TRBJ1-3; D remains ambiguous. The ends were cut back, 5 bases at V and 4 bases at J, with 15 bases in the middle. Germline V gives CDR1 SGHTA, CDR2 FQGNSA. This CDR3 is built from 15 residues. Here the CDR3 reads CASSPWAAHGNTIYF. CDR3 nucleotides: TGTGCCAGCAGCCCCTGGGCCGCGCACGGAAACACCATATATTTT.

This rearrangement joins TRBV6-2 or TRBV6-3 to TRBJ1-5; weak D call: TRBD1 (6 bases). Germline V gene data show CDR1 as MNHEY and CDR2 as SVGEGT. The V end lost 0 bases, the J end lost 1 base, and 10 bases lay between the germline ends. The CDR3 covers 16 residues. CDR3 DNA sequence: TGTGCCAGCAGTTACTCACGGGGGCGAAGCAATCAGCCCCAGCATTTT. Protein: CASSYSRGRSNQPQHF.

The chain has TRBV11-2 and TRBJ1-1; D gene uncertain. The V gene's germline CDR1 is SGHAT and CDR2 FQNNGV. The CDR3 is 13 amino acids. V was pared by 5 bases and J by 5 bases, with 12 bases between. The CDR3 nucleotides are TGTGCCAGCAGCCGACAAGCGGGGACTGAAGCTTTCTTT. It specifies CASSRQAGTEAFF. Full variable domain (outside the CDR3, taken from reference TRBV11-2 and TRBJ1-1): EAGVAQSPRYKIIEKRQSVAFWCNPISGHATLYWYQQILGQGPKLLIQFQNNGVVDDSQLPKDRFSAERLKGVDSTLKIQPAKLEDSAVYLCASSRQAGTEAFFGQGTRLTVV.

The V and J genes are TRBV12-3 or TRBV12-4 and TRBJ2-7; the D call may be TRBD1 or TRBD2 (6 bases each). Trimming removed 7 bases from V and 1 base from J, with 14 bases in between. The CDR3 contains 14 residues. The CDR3 sequence: CASIRRGGSYEQYF. The DNA for the CDR3 is TGTGCCAGCATTCGAAGAGGGGGGTCCTACGAGCAGTACTTC.

CDR3 sequence reads: CASRRSRRDTRTEAFF. The CDR3 nucleotides read TGTGCCAGCAGACGTAGTAGAAGGGACACCCGCACTGAAGCTTTCTTT. The chain uses TRBV7-8 and TRBJ1-1; D is perhaps TRBD1 (6 bases). Per germline, CDR1 SGHVS and CDR2 FQNEAQ. V was pared by 6 bases and J by 4 bases, with 21 bases between. The CDR3 sequence is 16 residues long.

This chain connects TRBV6-6 to TRBJ1-2; 8 bases are a match to TRBD1. The junction had 4 bases not matched to a gene; V was cut back by 0 bases and J by 7 bases. Germline lookup yields CDR1 MNHNY and CDR2 SVGAGI (reference sequence). The CDR3 spans 14 residues. The DNA of the CDR3 is TGTGCCAGCAGTTACTCCAGGGACAGGCCTGGCTACACCTTC. It encodes CASSYSRDRPGYTF.

This chain links TRBV20-1 with TRBJ1-5; D might be TRBD1 (6 bases). The CDR3 totals 14 residues. From germline, CDR1 is DFQATT and CDR2 SNEGSKA (reference sequence). The germline V and J ends were trimmed by 3 bases and 2 bases, with 11 bases remaining between them. The CDR3 region is CSASSGVGNQPQHF. The CDR3 bases are TGCAGTGCTAGTTCAGGGGTAGGCAATCAGCCCCAGCATTTT.

The V and J genes are TRBV28 and TRBJ1-5, with no clear D. This CDR3 has 18 residues. Deletions cut 6 bases from V and 0 bases from J, with 21 bases between. The germline V gene has CDR1 MDHEN and CDR2 SYDVKM. The CDR3 DNA follows: TGTGCCAGCAGCAGGTTGGGAGGGTTCCAAAATAGCAATCAGCCCCAGCATTTT. Translation gives CASSRLGGFQNSNQPQHF.

This clonotype was detected a few times. This rearrangement joins TRBV19 to TRBJ2-3; tentatively, D is TRBD1 (6 bases). Germline CDR1 LNHDA, CDR2 SQIVND (reference sequence). The V gene lost 3 bases and the J gene lost 3 bases, with 10 bases spanning the gap. This CDR3 spans 14 amino acids. CDR3 sequence reads: CASSIGGPTDTQYF. The DNA for the CDR3 is TGTGCCAGTAGTATTGGGGGCCCGACAGATACGCAGTATTTT.